This T cell receptor beta chain was found in a study of shared clonotypes between healthy human individuals. About the research overall: Per-donor plates numbered three CD4 naive, three CD4 memory, two CD8 naive and one CD8 memory.

Regarding the study as a whole: The genetic and exposure-history diversity represented was limited by few donors.

Measured with immunoSEQ multiplex PCR; TCRdb has only the in-frame clones, and not every one. The sample lists about 1 million clones, about 76% occurring once. Germline-derived CDR1 and CDR2 are SGDLS and YYNGEE. The CDR3 is 16 residues long. Trimming stripped 4 bases from V and 0 bases from J, with 14 bases between. Study donors comprised healthy, HIV-negative adults devoid of recent acute infection or vaccination. This clone was recorded once. The antigen is not known. This clonotype was sampled from a man younger than 35 in good health. The chain carries TRBV9 and TRBJ1-3; possible D gene TRBD1, 5 bases. The sample comprised memory CD4+ T cells sorted from blood. Subset in this sample: CD45RA-negative fraction. CDR3 coding DNA: TGTGCCAGCAGCCCGGGACTGACCCTCTCTGGAAACACCATATATTTT. Protein sequence: CASSPGLTLSGNTIYF.